These T cell receptor beta chains were read from a single sample in a study of memory CD4+ T cells and cytomegalovirus serostatus. Data came from immunoSEQ multiplex PCR; TCRdb stores just in-frame clones and leaves some out. The sample yields about 92,000 clones, 80% seen once. The sequencing input was memory CD4+ T cells from blood. The receptors shown here come from an adult in good health and CMV-seropositive. The CDR3 runs from the conserved cysteine through the conserved F or W.

V gene	J gene	CDR3 protein
TRBV28	TRBJ2-2	CASRSTSGRNTGELFF
TRBV6-6	TRBJ1-5	CASQFARNQPQHF
TRBV28	TRBJ2-1	CASSLQGGEQFF
TRBV19	TRBJ2-2	CASRGYTNTGELFF
TRBV7-2	TRBJ1-4	CASSQGTWDEKLFF
TRBV7-3	TRBJ2-2	CASSVQTGELFF
TRBV6-5	TRBJ1-2	CASSIRDRGFYGYTF
TRBV5-6	TRBJ1-6	CASSADRENSPLHF
TRBV6-5	TRBJ2-7	CASSGLAGAYEQYF
TRBV10-2	TRBJ2-7	CASKVGRAYEQYF
TRBV2	TRBJ2-3	CASRFRGSTDTQYF
TRBV5-1	TRBJ1-1	CASTGQMNTEAFF
TRBV29-1	TRBJ2-1	CSAGLAGGLSYNEQFF
TRBV19	TRBJ2-5	CASSIGVGVPNEETQYF
TRBV5-6	TRBJ1-2	CASSFRDRIAGYTF
TRBV15	TRBJ1-3	CATSRDPDPSGNTIYF
TRBV27	TRBJ1-1	CASSSGRPHPRAFF
TRBV2	TRBJ2-7	CASSYDLEQYF
TRBV2	TRBJ1-2	CASSVLDRADYGYTF
TRBV7-9	TRBJ2-1	CASSLAQGTGGNEQFF
TRBV28	TRBJ1-2	CASSSGGGGYTF
TRBV9	TRBJ2-5	CASSPRTGRYQETQYF
TRBV7-9	TRBJ2-7	CASSWAGGYSYEQYF
TRBV6-1	TRBJ1-1	CASSHRQSTEAFF
TRBV9	TRBJ1-1	CASSRQGNTEAFF
TRBV5-1	TRBJ2-6	CASSYGGASGANVLTF
TRBV28	TRBJ2-3	CASSFPQSGSADTQYF
TRBV6-1	TRBJ1-5	CASSGAGYGNQPQHF
TRBV5-1	TRBJ2-2	CASSLGEAGELFF
TRBV6-1	TRBJ1-6	CATRPDGANSPLHF
TRBV28	TRBJ1-5	CASSSGQVINQPQHF
TRBV7-2	TRBJ2-6	CASSLDSSGANVLTF
TRBV28	TRBJ1-1	CASTITGEEAFF
TRBV7-9	TRBJ1-1	CASSYSGANTEAFF
TRBV11-2	TRBJ2-1	CASSLDRDGEQFF
TRBV19	TRBJ1-5	CASGQGTTQPQHF
TRBV7-9	TRBJ2-3	CASSSREPDTQYF
TRBV4-1	TRBJ1-5	CASSPRGGPQDQPQHF
TRBV5-6	TRBJ2-3	CASSFGGKGHTDTQYF
TRBV5-4	TRBJ2-1	CASSLGREYGNEQFF
TRBV7-8	TRBJ2-7	CASSRGTSGSIEQYF
TRBV5-1	TRBJ1-1	CASSIDRPTAEAFF
TRBV28	TRBJ2-5	CASKSSGSWETQYF
TRBV10-1	TRBJ2-5	CASSESSMSKETQYF
TRBV6-1	TRBJ2-5	CASSKGQTQETQYF